The 25 T cell receptor beta chains below all came from one sample that was sequenced in a study of shared clonotypes between healthy human individuals. Generated by immunoSEQ multiplex PCR, the TCRdb table keeps only in-frame clones and is missing some. The table includes around 990,000 clones, 77% detected once. Sequenced input: memory CD4+ T cells from PBMCs. Subset: CD45RA-negative fraction. All receptors derive from a man younger than 35 in good health. Some clones in this sample may be carry-over from other donors' samples.

This chain joins TRBV6-5 and TRBJ2-1; D is unclear. This CDR3 region has 14 residues. V was shortened by 2 bases and J by 7 bases, with 12 bases between the two germline ends. Germline values: CDR1 MNHEY, CDR2 SVGAGI. This CDR3 reads CASSYERWGNEQFF. The CDR3 region has the DNA TGTGCCAGCAGTTACGAAAGGTGGGGTAATGAGCAGTTCTTC.

This sequence joins TRBV7-3 and TRBJ2-1; D uncertain. Trimming pared 4 bases from V and 0 bases from J, leaving 16 bases between. The CDR3 loop spans 17 amino acids. Germline values: CDR1 SGHTA, CDR2 FQGTGA. The CDR3 here is CASSSLPVKTSYNEQFF. DNA of the CDR3: TGTGCCAGCAGCTCCCTTCCCGTGAAGACCTCCTACAATGAGCAGTTCTTC.

This clone has only one observation. A read error likely explains this, since a far larger clone differs by one base. Additional DNA sequences in this sample encode the identical CDR3. This rearrangement joins TRBV5-1 to TRBJ2-7; 7 bases match TRBD1. V lost 0 bases to trimming and J lost 2 bases; unmatched junction nucleotides: 2. From germline, CDR1 is SGHRS and CDR2 YFSETQ. The CDR3 has 14 amino acids. In DNA form, the CDR3 reads TGCGCCAGCAGCTTGGGGCAGGGGGCCTACGAGCAGTACTTC. Amino acid sequence: CASSLGQGAYEQYF.

The CDR3 DNA reads as TGTGCCAGCAGCCGACTAGCGGGAGTCAACAATGAGCAGTTCTTC. This translates into CASSRLAGVNNEQFF. The chain recombines TRBV7-3 with TRBJ2-1, with 12 bases identical to TRBD2. This CDR3 region has 15 residues. Germline V CDR1 and CDR2: SGHTA, FQGTGA. V lost 5 bases and J lost 5; bases outside the gene matches: 4.

The genes are TRBV27 and TRBJ2-2, with a weak D call TRBD1 (6 bases). Trimming removed 6 bases at V and 3 bases at J, with 14 bases between. Germline-derived CDR1 and CDR2 are MNHEY and SMNVEV (reference sequence). The length of the CDR3 is 15 residues. CDR3 bases: TGTGCCAGCAGGGAGGACAGAATGGACACCGGGGAGCTGTTTTTT. As protein: CASREDRMDTGELFF.

The chain employs TRBV7-9 and TRBJ2-7, with 9 bases matching TRBD1. The CDR3 is 14 residues long. Germline V gene data show CDR1 as SEHNR and CDR2 as FQNEAQ (reference sequence). With V trimmed by 5 bases and J by 0 bases, 2 bases remained unmatched. The CDR3 region has the DNA TGTGCCAGCAGCCGACAGGGGGACTCCTACGAGCAGTACTTC. This sequence encodes CASSRQGDSYEQYF.

The V gene is TRBV25-1, the J gene TRBJ1-1; perhaps TRBD1 as D (5 bases). Germline V gene data show CDR1 as MGHDK and CDR2 as SYGVNS. V lost 4 bases to trimming and J lost 5 bases, with 23 bases between them. The CDR3 is 17 residues long. The CDR3 region is CASSGARSGTRGTEAFF. Here the CDR3 DNA reads TGTGCCAGCAGTGGGGCTAGATCAGGGACCCGTGGGACTGAAGCTTTCTTT.

The chain recombines TRBV5-1 with TRBJ1-1; D remains unclear. Trimming left V 5 bases short and J 0 bases short, with 11 bases between. This CDR3 contains 14 residues. Germline CDR1 and CDR2: SGHRS and YFSETQ. CDR3 loop: CASRHQRMNTEAFF. DNA for the CDR3: TGCGCCAGCAGACATCAAAGGATGAACACTGAAGCTTTCTTT.

This clone was detected only a few times. The V gene is TRBV4-2, the J gene TRBJ2-1; 7 bases are a match to TRBD2. The CDR3 has 15 residues. After removal of 1 base from V and 7 bases from J, the junction contained 7 bases not matched to a gene. Germline V lookup: CDR1 LGHNA, CDR2 YNFKEQ. CDR3 protein: CASSQVASGNNEQFF. CDR3 sequence (DNA): TGTGCCAGCAGCCAAGTAGCAAGCGGGAATAATGAGCAGTTCTTC.

The chain is built from TRBV18 and TRBJ2-3, with D hard to call. From germline, CDR1 is KGHSH and CDR2 LQKENI. CDR3 length: 13 residues. Trimming cost V 1 base and J 5 bases, with 7 bases left between them. CDR3 bases: TGTGCCAGCTCACCACTCAATGGAGATACGCAGTATTTT. Residues: CASSPLNGDTQYF.

A remark on this clone: This may arise from a read error, as a much more abundant clone is one base away. Within the sample, other DNA sequences also encode this same CDR3. This chain links TRBV5-1 with TRBJ1-1; D possibly corresponds to TRBD1 (5 bases). The germline gives CDR1 SGHRS, CDR2 YFSETQ. The CDR3 is 13 residues long. The CDR3 loop is CASSADTYTEAFF. The CDR3 nucleotides are TGCGCCAGCAGCGCGGACACGTACACTGAGGCTTTCTTT.

The chain uses TRBV5-4 and TRBJ2-4; a weak D match, TRBD1 (6 bases). The CDR3 length is 15 residues. The V end was cut by 0 bases, the J end by 3 bases, with 10 bases between. Germline-derived CDR1 and CDR2 are SGHNT and YYREEE (reference sequence). The CDR3 coding sequence is TGTGCCAGCAGCTTGGGGGGGACAAGCAAAAACATTCAGTACTTC. Protein product: CASSLGGTSKNIQYF.

Concerning this clone itself: Given a much more abundant clone one base away, this may be a read error. Within the sample, other DNA sequences also encode this same CDR3. CDR3 residues: CASSPRTGGGYEQYF. CDR3 bases: TGCGCCAGCAGCCCCCGGACAGGGGGTGGGTACGAGCAGTACTTC. The V call is TRBV5-1, the J call TRBJ2-7; 10 nucleotides align to TRBD1. Germline CDR1 SGHRS, CDR2 YFSETQ. V dropped 4 bases and J dropped 4; count of bases not matched to a gene: 8. This CDR3 is 15 amino acids long.

The chain joins TRBV27 to TRBJ2-3; tentatively, D is TRBD1 (6 bases). Trimming cost V 6 bases and J 6 bases, with 10 bases left between them. Per germline, CDR1 MNHEY and CDR2 SMNVEV (reference sequence). The CDR3 has 12 amino acids. The CDR3 loop reads CASRAQGDTQYF. CDR3 nucleotide sequence: TGTGCCAGCAGGGCCCAGGGGGATACGCAGTATTTT.

The genes are TRBV10-3 and TRBJ2-7, with 8 bases identical to TRBD1. The length of the CDR3 is 15 residues. In germline, CDR1 is ENHRY, CDR2 SYGVKD. V lost 0 bases, J lost 5 bases, and 6 bases stayed unmatched. The CDR3 sequence is CAISESGRGLDEQYF. DNA for the CDR3: TGTGCCATCAGTGAGTCGGGCAGGGGGCTTGACGAGCAGTACTTC.

This chain links TRBV5-1 with TRBJ1-3, with D hard to call. The CDR3 has 16 residues. V lost 4 bases and J 4 bases, leaving 18 bases between the germline ends. Germline CDR1 is SGHRS and CDR2 is YFSETQ. DNA of the CDR3: TGCGCCAGCAGCCCCGTTTGGATAGAAGGAGGAAACACCATATATTTT. This translates into CASSPVWIEGGNTIYF.

The chain recombines TRBV4-2 with TRBJ1-4; 8 positions match TRBD1. The CDR3 loop spans 16 amino acids. With V trimmed by 4 bases and J by 3 bases, 7 bases remained unmatched. CDR1 and CDR2 (germline): LGHNA, YNFKEQ. The CDR3 DNA sequence: TGTGCCAGCAGCCCTCCCCCACAGGGGGCTAATGAAAAACTGTTTTTT. Its protein product is CASSPPPQGANEKLFF.

This clone has at least ten counts. The chain combines TRBV30 with TRBJ2-7; the D gene is possibly TRBD2 (5 bases). Germline loops: CDR1 GTSNPN, CDR2 SVGIG (reference sequence). The CDR3 contains 13 residues. V lost 7 bases and J 3 bases, leaving 16 bases between the germline ends. The DNA for the CDR3 is TGTGCCTTTCGAGGGAGTGCCAACTACGAGCAGTACTTC. Translated, it gives CAFRGSANYEQYF.

The gene calls are TRBV28 and TRBJ2-1, with 10 bases lining up with TRBD2. Germline loops: CDR1 MDHEN, CDR2 SYDVKM. Trimming removed 7 bases from V and 6 bases from J; junction bases left unmatched: 9. This CDR3 has 15 residues. CDR3 sequence reads: CASNPRTSGINEQFF. CDR3 in DNA: TGTGCCAGCAACCCTAGGACTAGCGGAATCAATGAGCAGTTCTTC.

This sequence joins TRBV29-1 and TRBJ2-5; TRBD1 matches 7 bases. Looked up from germline, CDR1 is SQVTM and CDR2 is ANQGSEA. Germline trimming cut 2 bases from V and 4 bases from J; bases unmatched to any gene: 1. This CDR3 region has 12 residues. The CDR3 sequence: CSVEQGVETQYF. The CDR3 region has the DNA TGCAGCGTTGAACAGGGGGTAGAGACCCAGTACTTC.

This clone was seen repeatedly, ten times or more. The chain uses TRBV5-4 and TRBJ1-2; D gene uncertain. V lost 2 bases, J lost 7 bases, and 6 bases lay in between. CDR3 length: 11 residues. Germline CDR1 is SGHNT and CDR2 is YYREEE (reference sequence). The CDR3 loop reads CASSFMSGYTF. The CDR3 DNA is TGTGCCAGCAGCTTTATGAGTGGCTACACCTTC.

The chain is built from TRBV30 and TRBJ2-7, with 11 positions matching TRBD2. This CDR3 contains 14 residues. V dropped 5 bases and J dropped 6; count of bases not matched to a gene: 9. The germline V gene encodes CDR1 GTSNPN and CDR2 SVGIG (reference sequence). The CDR3 DNA reads as TGTGCCTGGGGTAGGGGTAGCGGGAGGGCCGAGCAGTACTTC. Encoded protein: CAWGRGSGRAEQYF.

This clone has ten or more counts. V gene TRBV5-1 combines with J gene TRBJ1-1; perhaps TRBD1 as D (6 bases). The CDR3 loop spans 14 amino acids. V was shortened by 4 bases and J by 1 base, with 11 bases between the two germline ends. In germline, CDR1 is SGHRS, CDR2 YFSETQ. The CDR3 region has the DNA TGCGCCAGCAGCAGCGGGACAAAGAACACTGAAGCTTTCTTT. Its protein product is CASSSGTKNTEAFF.

The rearrangement uses TRBV6-6 and TRBJ2-5; 10 bases align to TRBD2. Germline lookup yields CDR1 MNHNY and CDR2 SVGAGI (reference sequence). The CDR3 consists of 15 residues. Trimming at V came to 7 bases and at J to 4 bases, leaving 9 bases not matched to a gene. The CDR3 DNA is TGTGCCAGCACGCGGAGTCCTAGCGGGAGAGAGACCCAGTACTTC. Translated: CASTRSPSGRETQYF.

The rearrangement uses TRBV11-2 and TRBJ2-7; D may be TRBD1 (5 bases). The CDR3 covers 15 residues. V was pared by 1 base and J by 6 bases, with 16 bases between. CDR1 SGHAT and CDR2 FQNNGV come from the germline V gene. The CDR3 sequence: CASSLAAGIGSEQYF. The CDR3 DNA reads TGTGCCAGCAGCTTAGCGGCAGGGATAGGTTCCGAGCAGTACTTC.